The 16 T cell receptor beta chains below come from one sample, sequenced in a study of blood T cells in healthy people across ages. Primers used in a second PCR of roughly 7 to 11 cycles were a sample-barcoded 5' primer and a J-beta primer mix. From the 5' RACE reads, TCRdb called clonotypes with MiXCR, one entry per CDR3 protein. The sample has some 1.7 million distinct CDR3 sequences, approximately 30% seen once; the top ten hold 6.5% to 8.5%. Sequences were obtained from blood. The source of these receptors is a woman in her 30s in good health.

J is TRBJ2-3 and V is TRBV19, with 9 bases lining up with TRBD1. J was trimmed by 5 bases and V by 4 bases; bases with no gene match: 4. CDR3 length: 14 amino acids. CDR1 and CDR2 from the germline V gene are LNHDA and SQIVND (reference sequence). CDR3: CASSNRGRGDTQYF. In nucleotides, the CDR3 is TGTGCCAGTAGTAACAGGGGGCGCGGAGATACGCAGTATTTT.

The rearrangement links TRBV7-2 to TRBJ2-4; no reliable D call. The DNA end is more similar to TRBJ2-7, so the J call may be wrong. The CDR3 contains 14 residues. In germline, CDR1 is SGHTA, CDR2 FQGNSA. The CDR3 loop reads CASSLTLMNYEQYF. The CDR3 DNA reads as TGTGCCAGCAGCTTGACCCTAATGAACTACGAGCAGTACTTC.

The V gene is TRBV9, the J gene TRBJ2-3; the D is unclear. V shed 0 bases and J shed 2 bases, with 10 bases lying between them. CDR1 is SGDLS, CDR2 YYNGEE, per germline. The CDR3 length is 15 residues. The CDR3 sequence: CASSVVKGFTDTQYF. CDR3 DNA: TGTGCCAGCAGCGTAGTGAAGGGTTTCACAGATACGCAGTATTTT.

The CDR3 sequence is CASSLPRGTTYEQYF. DNA of the CDR3: TGCGCCAGCAGCCTCCCCAGGGGCACGACTTACGAGCAGTACTTC. V is TRBV10-2 and J is TRBJ2-4; TRBD1 is a possible D gene (6 bases). The end of the DNA fits TRBJ2-7 better, so the J call may be wrong. The CDR3 contains 15 residues. CDR1 WSHSY and CDR2 SAAADI come from the germline V gene.

This clonotype has ten or more counts. V gene TRBV5-1 combines with J gene TRBJ2-7; 11 bases map to TRBD1. The J segment lost 1 base and the V segment lost 4 bases, leaving 1 base of the junction unmatched. This CDR3 spans 14 amino acids. Per the germline V gene, CDR1 is SGHRS and CDR2 is YFSETQ. This CDR3 is CASSRDRGSYEQYF. The CDR3 DNA is TGCGCCAGCAGCCGGGACAGGGGGTCCTACGAGCAGTACTTC.

This clonotype has a count of ten or more. The chain employs TRBV12-3 or TRBV12-4 and TRBJ2-1; D might be TRBD1 (6 bases). Trimming pared 7 bases from V and 0 bases from J, leaving 7 bases between. The CDR3 contains 13 residues. CDR3 in amino acids: CASKGDSYNEQFF. Here the CDR3 DNA reads TGTGCCAGCAAGGGGGACTCCTACAATGAGCAGTTCTTC.

This chain links TRBV6-6 with TRBJ1-1; 9 positions match TRBD1. CDR3 length: 15 amino acids. The V gene's germline CDR1 is MNHNY and CDR2 SVGAGI (reference sequence). V shed 6 bases and J 3 bases; nucleotides not matched to a gene: 8. This chain's CDR3 is CASSLQGAGYTEAFF. Written as DNA, the CDR3 is TGTGCCAGCAGCCTACAGGGGGCGGGGTACACTGAAGCTTTCTTT.

This clonotype was counted a few times. The rearrangement uses TRBV20-1 and TRBJ2-1; 8 positions agree with TRBD2. In germline, CDR1 is DFQATT, CDR2 SNEGSKA (reference sequence). CDR3 size: 16 residues. Trimming at V came to 0 bases and at J to 2 bases, leaving 6 bases not matched to a gene. CDR3 DNA sequence: TGCAGTGCTAGAGATTCGGGACTAGGAGCCTACAATGAGCAGTTCTTC. Protein sequence: CSARDSGLGAYNEQFF.

The rearrangement links TRBV30 to TRBJ1-2, with D uncertain. Germline V gene sequence: CDR1 GTSNPN, CDR2 SVGIG (reference sequence). V lost 3 bases and J 4 bases, leaving 21 bases between the germline ends. This CDR3 contains 16 residues. CDR3 sequence (DNA): TGTGCCTGGAGCCCCCCCCGTGGCATCTTAGTCTATGGCTACACCTTC. Protein product: CAWSPPRGILVYGYTF.

The genes are TRBV30 and TRBJ1-5, with D perhaps matching TRBD1 (5 bases). From germline, CDR1 is GTSNPN and CDR2 SVGIG (reference sequence). This CDR3 region has 14 residues. Trimming left V 0 bases short and J 8 bases short, with 14 bases between. The CDR3 reads CAWSVEQGWKPQHF. In nucleotides, the CDR3 is TGTGCCTGGAGTGTGGAGCAGGGATGGAAGCCCCAGCATTTT.

The sample holds many counts of this clonotype. V usage is TRBV5-1 and J usage is TRBJ2-7; D might be TRBD1 (6 bases). Germline CDR1 SGHRS, CDR2 YFSETQ. The CDR3 has 13 residues. Trimming took 5 bases from V and 7 from J, leaving 16 bases between them. This CDR3 reads CASREGVVEEQYF. Here the CDR3 DNA reads TGCGCCAGCAGAGAGGGGGTTGTGGAAGAGCAGTACTTC.

Ten or more counts support this clonotype. The chain links TRBV29-1 to TRBJ2-5, with no clear D. Trimming left V 3 bases short and J 0 bases short, with 8 bases between. The CDR3 runs to 13 residues. Germline V gives CDR1 SQVTM, CDR2 ANQGSEA. The CDR3: CSVESRYQETQYF. For the CDR3, the DNA is TGCAGCGTTGAGTCGCGGTACCAAGAGACCCAGTACTTC. Full variable domain (missing parts from reference TRBV29-1 and TRBJ2-5): SAVISQKPSRDICQRGTSLTIQCQVDSQVTMMFWYRQQPGQSLTLIATANQGSEATYESGFVIDKFPISRPNLTFSTLTVSNMSPEDSSIYLCSVESRYQETQYFGPGTRLLVL.

Ten or more counts support this clonotype. The chain couples TRBV5-1 to TRBJ1-1; unclear D gene. CDR1 SGHRS and CDR2 YFSETQ come from the germline V gene. CDR3 size: 11 residues. V was trimmed by 5 bases and J by 3 bases, leaving 5 bases between them. CDR3 nucleotide sequence: TGCGCCAGCAGGGTGGACACTGAAGCTTTCTTT. Residues: CASRVDTEAFF.

The table lists this clonotype with a few counts. The chain uses TRBV6-5 and TRBJ2-1; TRBD2 aligns across 10 bases. V dropped 0 bases and J dropped 9; count of bases not matched to a gene: 5. The CDR3 is 15 amino acids. Germline V gives CDR1 MNHEY, CDR2 SVGAGI. The CDR3 here is CASSYSAGGHVEQFF. DNA for the CDR3: TGTGCCAGCAGTTACTCAGCGGGGGGGCACGTTGAGCAGTTCTTC.

This clonotype was picked up a small number of times. The rearrangement uses TRBV20-1 and TRBJ1-3; D remains unclear. Trimming removed 3 bases at V and 2 bases at J, with 14 bases between. Germline lookup yields CDR1 DFQATT and CDR2 SNEGSKA (reference sequence). This CDR3 has 15 residues. The CDR3 here is CSARRPGNTGNTIYF. The CDR3 coding sequence is TGCAGTGCTAGGCGACCGGGGAACACTGGAAACACCATATATTTT.

The chain recombines TRBV18 with TRBJ2-1, with TRBD2 matching over 9 bases. Germline CDR1 and CDR2: KGHSH and LQKENI. The CDR3 runs to 14 residues. J gave up 6 bases and V 8 bases, and 8 bases lay outside the gene matches. CDR3 nucleotide sequence: TGTGCCAGCCATCCCGGGACTAGCTTCAATGAGCAGTTCTTC. This translates into CASHPGTSFNEQFF.